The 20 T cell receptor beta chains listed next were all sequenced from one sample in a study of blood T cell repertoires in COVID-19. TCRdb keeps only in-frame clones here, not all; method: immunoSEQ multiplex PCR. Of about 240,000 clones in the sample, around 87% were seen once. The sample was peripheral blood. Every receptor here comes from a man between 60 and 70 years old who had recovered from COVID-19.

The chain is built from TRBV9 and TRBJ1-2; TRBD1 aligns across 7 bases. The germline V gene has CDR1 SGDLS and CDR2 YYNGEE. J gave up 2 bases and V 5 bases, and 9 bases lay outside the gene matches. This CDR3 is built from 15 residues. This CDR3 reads CASSARQGENYGYTF. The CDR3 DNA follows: TGTGCCAGCAGTGCGCGACAGGGAGAAAACTATGGCTACACCTTC.

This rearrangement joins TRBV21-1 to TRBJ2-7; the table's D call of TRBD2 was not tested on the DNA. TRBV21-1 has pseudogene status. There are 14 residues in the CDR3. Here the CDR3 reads CASAVRDSPYEQYV. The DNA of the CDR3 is TGTGCCAGCGCCGTGCGGGACTCCCCATACGAGCAGTACGTC.

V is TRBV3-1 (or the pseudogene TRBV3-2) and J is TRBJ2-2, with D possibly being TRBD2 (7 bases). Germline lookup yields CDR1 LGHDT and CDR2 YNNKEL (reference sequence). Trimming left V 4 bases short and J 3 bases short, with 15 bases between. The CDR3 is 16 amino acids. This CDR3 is CASSLRRGGDTGELFF. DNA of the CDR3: TGTGCCAGCAGCCTTCGTCGCGGGGGCGACACCGGGGAGCTGTTTTTT.

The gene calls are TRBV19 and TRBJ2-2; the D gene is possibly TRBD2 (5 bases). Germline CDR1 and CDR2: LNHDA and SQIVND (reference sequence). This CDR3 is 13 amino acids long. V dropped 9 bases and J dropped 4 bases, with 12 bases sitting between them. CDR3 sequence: CASEGSRTGELFF. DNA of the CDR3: TGTGCCAGCGAAGGGAGCCGCACCGGGGAGCTGTTTTTT.

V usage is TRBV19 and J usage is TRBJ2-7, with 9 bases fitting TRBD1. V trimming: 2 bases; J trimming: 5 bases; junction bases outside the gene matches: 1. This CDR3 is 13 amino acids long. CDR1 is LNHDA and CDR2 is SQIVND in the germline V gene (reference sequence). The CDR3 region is CASSIYRGHEQYF. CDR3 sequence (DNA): TGTGCCAGTAGTATATACAGGGGGCACGAGCAGTACTTC. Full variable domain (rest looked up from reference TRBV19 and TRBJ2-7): DGGITQSPKYLFRKEGQNVTLSCEQNLNHDAMYWYRQDPGQGLRLIYYSQIVNDFQKGDIAEGYSVSREKKESFPLTVTSAQKNPTAFYLCASSIYRGHEQYFGPGTRLTVT.

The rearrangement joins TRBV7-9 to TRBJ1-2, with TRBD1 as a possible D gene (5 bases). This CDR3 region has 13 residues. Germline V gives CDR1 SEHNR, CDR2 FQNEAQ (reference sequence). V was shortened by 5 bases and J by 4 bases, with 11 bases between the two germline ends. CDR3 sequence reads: CASSVGTAYGYTF. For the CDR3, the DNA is TGTGCCAGCAGCGTCGGGACTGCCTATGGCTACACCTTC.

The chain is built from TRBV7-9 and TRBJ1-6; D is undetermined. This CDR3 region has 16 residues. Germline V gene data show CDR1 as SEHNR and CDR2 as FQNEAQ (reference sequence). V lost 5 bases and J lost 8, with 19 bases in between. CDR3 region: CASSKTLPGRDSPLHF. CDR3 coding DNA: TGTGCCAGCAGCAAAACCCTCCCTGGGAGGGATTCACCCCTCCACTTT.

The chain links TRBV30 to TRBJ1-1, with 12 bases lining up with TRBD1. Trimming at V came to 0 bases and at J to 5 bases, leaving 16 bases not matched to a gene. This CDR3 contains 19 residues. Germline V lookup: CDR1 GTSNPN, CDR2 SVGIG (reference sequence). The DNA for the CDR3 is TGTGCCTGGAGTGTCCCCCCGGGACAGGGGGCATGGTTGGGGACTGAAGCTTTCTTT. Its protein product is CAWSVPPGQGAWLGTEAFF.

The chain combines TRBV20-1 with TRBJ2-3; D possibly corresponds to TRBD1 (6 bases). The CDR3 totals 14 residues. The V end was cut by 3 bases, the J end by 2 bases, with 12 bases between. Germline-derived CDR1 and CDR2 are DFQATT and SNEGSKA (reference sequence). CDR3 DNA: TGCAGTGCTAGTATGGACAGTTTCACAGATACGCAGTATTTT. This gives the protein CSASMDSFTDTQYF.

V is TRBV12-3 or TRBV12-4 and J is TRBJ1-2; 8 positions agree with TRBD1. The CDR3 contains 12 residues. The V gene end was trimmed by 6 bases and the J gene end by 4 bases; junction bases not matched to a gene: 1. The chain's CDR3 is CASRTGGYGYTF. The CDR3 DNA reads TGTGCCAGCAGAACAGGGGGCTATGGCTACACCTTC.

CDR3 DNA: TGTGCCAGCAGCCCCCTGGGGAGGGGTAATCACCAAGTCGGCACTGAAGCTTTCTTT. This sequence encodes CASSPLGRGNHQVGTEAFF. This chain links TRBV4-2 with TRBJ1-1; tentatively, D is TRBD1 (5 bases). Between the trimmed V and J ends, which lost 4 bases and 4 bases, there was a span of 28 bases. Germline V gene lookup returns CDR1 LGHNA and CDR2 YNFKEQ. This CDR3 region has 19 residues.

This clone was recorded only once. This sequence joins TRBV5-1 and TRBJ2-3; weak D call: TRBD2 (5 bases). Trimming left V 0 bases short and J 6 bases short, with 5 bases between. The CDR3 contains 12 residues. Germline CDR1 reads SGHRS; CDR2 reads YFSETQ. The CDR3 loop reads CASSLGGDTQYF. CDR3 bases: TGCGCCAGCAGCTTGGGAGGGGATACGCAGTATTTT.

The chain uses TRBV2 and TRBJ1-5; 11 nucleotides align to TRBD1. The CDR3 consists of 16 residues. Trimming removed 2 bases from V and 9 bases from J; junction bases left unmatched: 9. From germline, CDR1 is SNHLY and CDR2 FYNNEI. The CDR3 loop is CASSERGGTGGPPQHF. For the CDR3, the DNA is TGTGCCAGCAGTGAAAGGGGAGGGACAGGGGGACCGCCCCAGCATTTT.

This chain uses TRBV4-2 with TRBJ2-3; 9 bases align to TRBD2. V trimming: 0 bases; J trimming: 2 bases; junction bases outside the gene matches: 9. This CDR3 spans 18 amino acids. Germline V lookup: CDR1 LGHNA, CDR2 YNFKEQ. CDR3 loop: CASSQDSPRGGITDTQYF. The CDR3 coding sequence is TGTGCCAGCAGCCAAGATTCCCCGCGGGGGGGGATCACAGATACGCAGTATTTT.

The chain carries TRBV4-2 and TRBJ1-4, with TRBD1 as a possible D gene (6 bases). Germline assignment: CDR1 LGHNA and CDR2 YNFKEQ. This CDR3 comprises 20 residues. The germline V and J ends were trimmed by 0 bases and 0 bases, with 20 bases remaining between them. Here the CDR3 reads CASSQDRGQRGMATNEKLFF. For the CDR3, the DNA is TGTGCCAGCAGCCAAGATCGAGGACAGCGAGGGATGGCAACTAATGAAAAACTGTTTTTT.

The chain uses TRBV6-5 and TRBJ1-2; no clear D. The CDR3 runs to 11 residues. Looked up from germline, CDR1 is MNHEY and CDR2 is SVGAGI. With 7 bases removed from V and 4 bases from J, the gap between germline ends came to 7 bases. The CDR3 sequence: CASTSVYGYTF. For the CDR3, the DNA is TGTGCCAGCACTAGTGTCTATGGCTACACCTTC.

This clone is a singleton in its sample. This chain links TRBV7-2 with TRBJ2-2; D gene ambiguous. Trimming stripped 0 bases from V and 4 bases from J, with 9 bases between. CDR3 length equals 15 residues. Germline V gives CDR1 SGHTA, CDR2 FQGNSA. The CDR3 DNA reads TGTGCCAGCAGCTTAGCCGGGTTGGGCACCGGGGAGCTGTTTTTT. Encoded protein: CASSLAGLGTGELFF.

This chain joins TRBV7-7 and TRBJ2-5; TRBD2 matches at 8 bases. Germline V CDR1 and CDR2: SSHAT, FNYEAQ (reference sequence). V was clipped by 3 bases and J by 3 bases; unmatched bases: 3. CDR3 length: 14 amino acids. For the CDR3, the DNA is TGTGCCAGCAGCTTCGGGGGGGCCAAAGAGACCCAGTACTTC. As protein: CASSFGGAKETQYF.

CDR3 sequence reads: CASRGTGLGSNQPQHF. Written as DNA, the CDR3 is TGTGCCAGCAGGGGGACAGGTTTGGGGAGCAATCAGCCCCAGCATTTT. The chain couples TRBV2 to TRBJ1-5, with 8 bases matching TRBD1. Trimming cost V 6 bases and J 1 base; bases outside gene matches: 8. CDR3 length: 16 amino acids. From germline, CDR1 is SNHLY and CDR2 FYNNEI.

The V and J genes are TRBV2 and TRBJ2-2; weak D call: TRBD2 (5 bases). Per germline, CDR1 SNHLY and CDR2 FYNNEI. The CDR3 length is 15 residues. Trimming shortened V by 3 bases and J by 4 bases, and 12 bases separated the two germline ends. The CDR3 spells CASSETGSPTGELFF. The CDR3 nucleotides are TGTGCCAGCAGTGAGACGGGGTCCCCCACCGGGGAGCTGTTTTTT.